Following are 18 T cell receptor beta chains from one sample sequenced in a study of CD8 T cells in ankylosing spondylitis. MiXCR, run by TCRdb on the 5' RACE reads, gives a single entry per CDR3 protein. Of some 150,000 distinct CDR3 sequences in the sample, over 9.5% were seen once. The sequenced sample was blood, either unsorted or a sorted T cell fraction (not recorded which). The origin of the receptors is a female donor with ankylosing spondylitis or in good health (not recorded which).

The genes are TRBV20-1 and TRBJ2-3; D is uncertain. The germline V and J ends were trimmed by 4 bases and 2 bases, with 16 bases remaining between them. The CDR3 covers 15 residues. From germline, CDR1 is DFQATT and CDR2 SNEGSKA (reference sequence). CDR3 amino acids: CSATEFVPNTDTQYF. The CDR3, as DNA: TGCAGTGCTACAGAGTTCGTACCGAACACAGATACGCAGTATTTT.

As to this clonotype: Possible read error: a much larger clone is one base away. The rearrangement links TRBV3-1 to TRBJ2-5; possible D gene TRBD2, 5 bases. CDR3 size: 14 residues. CDR1 and CDR2 from the germline V gene are LGHDT and YNNKEL (reference sequence). The chain's CDR3 is CASSQAGLGEAQYF. CDR3 DNA sequence: TGTGCCAGCAGCCAAGCTGGACTGGGAGAGGCCCAGTACTTC.

This clonotype was recorded many times. V usage is TRBV29-1 and J usage is TRBJ2-3; possible D gene TRBD2, 6 bases. This CDR3 has 13 residues. Trimming took off 5 bases at V and 0 bases at J, with 9 bases between the two ends. CDR1 SQVTM and CDR2 ANQGSEA come from the germline V gene. Written as DNA, the CDR3 is TGCAGCGTTAGCGGGCCTAGCACAGATACGCAGTATTTT. This sequence encodes CSVSGPSTDTQYF.

This clonotype was observed at least ten times. CDR3 protein: CASSLWGQDTDTQYF. Here the CDR3 DNA reads TGCGCCAGCAGCTTGTGGGGACAGGACACAGATACGCAGTATTTT. The chain links TRBV5-1 to TRBJ2-3; 8 bases agree with TRBD1. There are 15 residues in the CDR3. Germline-derived CDR1 and CDR2 are SGHRS and YFSETQ. J lost 2 bases, V lost 1 base, and 3 bases had no gene match. The complete variable domain, with remaining parts taken from reference TRBV5-1 and TRBJ2-3, reads KAGVTQTPRYLIKTRGQQVTLSCSPISGHRSVSWYQQTPGQGLQFLFEYFSETQRNKGNFPGRFSGRQFSNSRSEMNVSTLELGDSALYLCASSLWGQDTDTQYFGPGTRLTVL.

V gene TRBV7-9 combines with J gene TRBJ2-2; tentative D call: TRBD1 (6 bases). Trimming shortened V by 2 bases and J by 2 bases, and 15 bases separated the two germline ends. The CDR3 has 17 amino acids. Germline V gene lookup returns CDR1 SEHNR and CDR2 FQNEAQ (reference sequence). CDR3 nucleotides: TGTGCCAGCAGCTTACCCCCCGGGACACCCAACACCGGGGAGCTGTTTTTT. The encoded protein is CASSLPPGTPNTGELFF.

This clonotype was found many times. V is TRBV20-1 and J is TRBJ2-3, with 9 bases matching TRBD1. J gave up 3 bases and V 1 base, and 5 bases lay outside the gene matches. CDR3 length equals 15 residues. The V gene's germline CDR1 is DFQATT and CDR2 SNEGSKA (reference sequence). CDR3 sequence: CSARVPGTGTDTQYF. The CDR3 region has the DNA TGCAGTGCTAGAGTCCCCGGGACAGGGACAGATACGCAGTATTTT.

This clonotype has at least ten counts. V gene TRBV3-1 combines with J gene TRBJ1-4, with D possibly TRBD1 on 5 matching bases. The germline V gene encodes CDR1 LGHDT and CDR2 YNNKEL (reference sequence). V lost 0 bases to trimming and J lost 7 bases, with 12 bases between them. CDR3 length: 15 residues. The CDR3 DNA sequence: TGTGCCAGCAGCCAAGATCCCGGGGGAGCTGAAAAACTGTTTTTT. Protein product: CASSQDPGGAEKLFF.

This clonotype showed up many times. This rearrangement joins TRBV5-6 to TRBJ2-1; D unresolved. V gave up 2 bases and J gave up 10 bases, with 7 bases separating them. This CDR3 comprises 11 residues. Germline values: CDR1 SGHDT, CDR2 YYEEEE. The CDR3: CASSFSVEQFF. CDR3 DNA: TGTGCCAGCAGCTTTTCTGTCGAGCAGTTCTTC.

In its sample, this clonotype was seen many times. In nucleotides, the CDR3 is TGCAGCGTCAGTGAACAGGGCTCTGGAAACACCATATATTTT. Its translation: CSVSEQGSGNTIYF. This chain joins TRBV29-1 and TRBJ1-3; perhaps TRBD1 as D (6 bases). The V end was cut by 6 bases, the J end by 0 bases, with 12 bases between. Per germline, CDR1 SQVTM and CDR2 ANQGSEA. The CDR3 sequence is 14 residues long.

This clonotype was seen many times. J is TRBJ1-3 and V is TRBV5-1; perhaps TRBD1 as D (6 bases). The CDR3 extends over 17 amino acids. The germline gives CDR1 SGHRS, CDR2 YFSETQ. The V end was cut by 1 base, the J end by 3 bases, with 17 bases between. The CDR3 reads CASSLITPTGGGNTIYF. The CDR3 DNA is TGCGCCAGCAGCTTGATTACCCCGACAGGAGGTGGAAACACCATATATTTT.

This clonotype was counted between two and nine times. This chain connects TRBV5-1 to TRBJ2-2, with 9 positions matching TRBD2. This CDR3 contains 15 residues. The V and J ends lost 0 bases and 3 bases, in that order; junction bases with no gene match: 0. CDR1 SGHRS and CDR2 YFSETQ come from the germline V gene. The CDR3 region is CASSLASGDTGELFF. CDR3 DNA sequence: TGCGCCAGCAGCTTGGCTAGCGGGGACACCGGGGAGCTGTTTTTT.

CDR3 nucleotide sequence: TGTGCCAGCAGCTCAGGACTAGCGAAATCCTACAATGAGCAGTTCTTC. Protein sequence: CASSSGLAKSYNEQFF. The V call is TRBV7-1, the J call TRBJ2-1; TRBD2 matches at 8 bases. TRBV7-1 is known as an ORF, though its function is uncertain. The CDR3 spans 16 residues. The ends lost 1 base at V and 1 base at J; junction bases unmatched: 3.

Many counts were recorded for this clonotype. This chain joins TRBV5-1 and TRBJ2-3; D remains unclear. Germline V gene lookup returns CDR1 SGHRS and CDR2 YFSETQ. This CDR3 comprises 13 residues. V shed 2 bases and J shed 5 bases, with 9 bases lying between them. CDR3 coding DNA: TGCGCCAGCAGCTTCGCCCAACGAGATACGCAGTATTTT. Translated: CASSFAQRDTQYF.

This clonotype was seen repeatedly, ten times or more. The chain is built from TRBV20-1 and TRBJ1-2, with 9 bases that match TRBD1. Looked up from germline, CDR1 is DFQATT and CDR2 is SNEGSKA (reference sequence). With 2 bases clipped from V and 4 bases from J, the junction kept 8 bases outside the gene matches. CDR3 length equals 15 residues. For the CDR3, the DNA is TGCAGTGCTAGACCGAGGACAGGGGAACTCTATGGCTACACCTTC. Its translation is CSARPRTGELYGYTF.

This clonotype was seen a few times. The V gene is TRBV28, the J gene TRBJ2-3; D unclear. The CDR3 totals 13 residues. With 5 bases removed from V and 2 bases from J, the gap between germline ends came to 8 bases. Germline CDR1 is MDHEN and CDR2 is SYDVKM. The DNA of the CDR3 is TGTGCCAGCAGTACCCGCCCCACAGATACGCAGTATTTT. This translates into CASSTRPTDTQYF.

This clonotype was recorded at least ten times. This sequence joins TRBV2 and TRBJ1-3; no firm D call. The CDR3 covers 12 residues. CDR1 and CDR2 (germline): SNHLY, FYNNEI. V lost 7 bases and J 4 bases, leaving 8 bases between the germline ends. CDR3 DNA sequence: TGTGCCAGCATATTGAACGGAAACACCATATATTTT. This encodes CASILNGNTIYF. Looking up the rest from reference TRBV2 and TRBJ1-3 gives the full variable domain: EPEVTQTPSHQVTQMGQEVILRCVPISNHLYFYWYRQILGQKVEFLVSFYNNEISEKSEIFDDQFSVERPDGSNFTLKIRSTKLEDSAMYFCASILNGNTIYFGEGSWLTVV.

This clonotype appeared a few times. The chain carries TRBV28 and TRBJ2-2; D call uncertain. This CDR3 has 11 residues. V was shortened by 4 bases and J by 7 bases, with 4 bases between the two germline ends. CDR1 and CDR2 (germline): MDHEN, SYDVKM. The CDR3 loop reads CASSYHGELFF. The CDR3 bases are TGTGCCAGCAGTTATCACGGGGAGCTGTTTTTT.

Turning to this clonotype: Its ends do not fully match the called genes, so a read error is possible. V gene TRBV30 combines with J gene TRBJ1-1, with D tentatively TRBD1 (5 bases). The germline gives CDR1 GTSNPN, CDR2 SVGIG (reference sequence). This CDR3 spans 14 amino acids. The CDR3 DNA reads as TGTGTCTGGAGTGTCGAAGGGGAAGGCACTGAAGCGTTCTTT. It is translated as CVWSVEGEGTEAFF.